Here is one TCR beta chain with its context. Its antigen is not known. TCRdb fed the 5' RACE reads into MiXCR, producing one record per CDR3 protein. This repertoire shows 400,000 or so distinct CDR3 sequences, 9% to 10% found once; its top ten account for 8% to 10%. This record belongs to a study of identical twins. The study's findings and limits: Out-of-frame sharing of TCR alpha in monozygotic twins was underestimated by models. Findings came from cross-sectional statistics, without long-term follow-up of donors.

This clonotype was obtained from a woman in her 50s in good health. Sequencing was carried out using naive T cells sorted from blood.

CDR3 sequence (DNA): TGTGCCAGCAGTTCCGGACTCGGCTACAATGAGCAGTTCTTC. This gives the protein CASSSGLGYNEQFF. This chain connects TRBV12-3 or TRBV12-4 to TRBJ2-1; a possible D gene is TRBD2 (5 bases). The V end lost 4 bases, the J end lost 3 bases, and 10 bases lay between the germline ends. The CDR3 is 14 amino acids.